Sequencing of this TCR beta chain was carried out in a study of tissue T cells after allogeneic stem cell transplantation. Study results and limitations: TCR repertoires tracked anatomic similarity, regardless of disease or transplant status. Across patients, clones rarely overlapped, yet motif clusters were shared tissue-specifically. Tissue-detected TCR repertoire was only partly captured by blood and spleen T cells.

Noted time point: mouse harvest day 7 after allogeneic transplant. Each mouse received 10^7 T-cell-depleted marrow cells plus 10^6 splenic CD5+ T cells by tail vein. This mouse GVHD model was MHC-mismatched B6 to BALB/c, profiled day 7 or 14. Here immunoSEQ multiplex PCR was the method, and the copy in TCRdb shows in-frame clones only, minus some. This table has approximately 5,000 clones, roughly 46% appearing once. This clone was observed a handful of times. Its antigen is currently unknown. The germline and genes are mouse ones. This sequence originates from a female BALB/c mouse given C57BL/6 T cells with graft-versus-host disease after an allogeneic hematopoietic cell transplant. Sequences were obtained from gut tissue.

The chain's CDR3 is CASSFPGQNYAEQFF. The sequenced part of the CDR3 DNA is TGTGCAAGCAGCTTTCCGGGACAAAACTATGCTGAGCAGTTC. The chain couples TRBV16 to TRBJ2-1, with D possibly matching TRBD1 (6 bases). Coverage ceases 1 residue before the CDR3 finishes, and the germline J gene fills in the end. The V and J ends lost 3 bases and 1 base respectively, with 10 bases between them. Germline V gene data show CDR1 as SGHSA and CDR2 as FRNQAP. The CDR3 is made up of 15 amino acids.